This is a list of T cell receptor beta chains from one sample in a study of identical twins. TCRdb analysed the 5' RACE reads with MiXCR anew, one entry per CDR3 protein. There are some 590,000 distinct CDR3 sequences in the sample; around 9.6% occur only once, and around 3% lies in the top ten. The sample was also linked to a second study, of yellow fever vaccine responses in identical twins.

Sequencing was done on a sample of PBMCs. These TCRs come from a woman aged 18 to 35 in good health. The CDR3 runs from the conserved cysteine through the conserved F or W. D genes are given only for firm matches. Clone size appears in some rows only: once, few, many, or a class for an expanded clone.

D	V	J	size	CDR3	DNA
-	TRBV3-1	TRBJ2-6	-	CASSQRAGPGANVLTF	TGTGCCAGCAGCCAAAGGGCAGGGCCAGGGGCCAACGTCCTGACTTTC
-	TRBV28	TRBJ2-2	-	CASGSALNTGELFF	TGTGCCAGCGGCTCAGCCCTGAACACCGGGGAGCTGTTTTTT
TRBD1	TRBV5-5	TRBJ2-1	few	CASSLLLLSGQGNNEQFF	TGTGCCAGCAGCTTGTTACTGTTATCGGGACAGGGAAATAATGAGCAGTTCTTC
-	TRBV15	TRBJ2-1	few	CATSSLPPNEQFF	TGTGCCACCAGCAGTTTGCCTCCGAATGAGCAGTTCTTC
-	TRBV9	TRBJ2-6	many	CASSVGLSGANVLTF	TGTGCCAGCAGCGTAGGCCTCTCTGGGGCCAACGTCCTGACTTTC
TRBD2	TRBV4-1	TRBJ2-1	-	CASSQTLAEYNEQFF	TGCGCCAGCAGCCAAACGCTAGCGGAGTACAATGAGCAGTTCTTC
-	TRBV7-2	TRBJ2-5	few	CASSPDSGQETQYF	TGTGCCAGCAGCCCGGACAGTGGCCAAGAGACCCAGTACTTC
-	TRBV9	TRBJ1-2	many	CASSPSGGAGYTF	TGTGCCAGCAGCCCCTCGGGGGGTGCTGGCTACACCTTC
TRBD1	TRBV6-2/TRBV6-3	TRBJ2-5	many	CASRPTGSETQYF	TGTGCCAGCAGACCGACAGGGTCCGAGACCCAGTACTTC
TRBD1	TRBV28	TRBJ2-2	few	CASSGDRGQVGELFF	TGTGCCAGCAGCGGAGACAGGGGGCAGGTCGGGGAGCTGTTTTTT
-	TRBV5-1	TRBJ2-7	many	CASSSGTPTYEQYF	TGCGCCAGCAGCTCCGGGACTCCTACCTACGAGCAGTACTTC
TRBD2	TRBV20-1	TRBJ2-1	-	CSARDSGGGNYNEQFF	TGCAGTGCTAGAGATTCGGGGGGGGGCAATTACAATGAGCAGTTCTTC
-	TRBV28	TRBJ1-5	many	CASRRLGWANSNQPQHF	TGTGCCAGCAGAAGGCTCGGGTGGGCTAATAGCAATCAGCCCCAGCATTTT
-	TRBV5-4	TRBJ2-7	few	CASSQRGFSYEQYF	TGTGCCAGCAGTCAACGGGGATTCTCCTACGAGCAGTACTTC
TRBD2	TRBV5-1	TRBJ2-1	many	CASTGGNYNEQFF	TGCGCCAGCACGGGGGGGAATTACAATGAGCAGTTCTTC
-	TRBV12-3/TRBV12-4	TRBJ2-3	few	CASSFASRVADTQYF	TGTGCCAGCAGTTTTGCTAGTCGGGTGGCAGATACGCAGTATTTT
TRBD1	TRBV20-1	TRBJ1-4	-	CSAIGQGIPTNEKLFF	TGCAGTGCTATTGGACAGGGGATCCCAACTAATGAAAAACTGTTTTTT
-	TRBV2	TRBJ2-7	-	CASSEARGYYEQYF	TGTGCCAGCAGTGAAGCCCGGGGCTACTACGAGCAGTACTTC
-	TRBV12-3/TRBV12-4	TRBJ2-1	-	CTSCRDTRSPAYNNEQFF	TGTACCAGCTGTCGTGACACCCGTAGCCCCGCTTATAACAATGAGCAGTTCTTC
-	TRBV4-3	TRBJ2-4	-	CASAASGTAKNIQYF	TGCGCCAGCGCGGCATCGGGAACAGCCAAAAACATTCAGTACTTC
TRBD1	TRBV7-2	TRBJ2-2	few	CASSYTTGHGTGELFF	TGTGCCAGCAGCTACACGACAGGGCACGGCACCGGGGAGCTGTTTTTT
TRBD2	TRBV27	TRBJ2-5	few	CASSLSLAGETQYF	TGTGCCAGCAGTCTTTCACTAGCGGGGGAGACCCAGTACTTC
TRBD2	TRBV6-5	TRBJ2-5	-	CASSIAAGAQYF	TGTGCCAGCAGCATAGCGGCGGGGGCCCAGTACTTC
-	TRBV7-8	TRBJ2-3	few	CASSSKRTLSTDTQYF	TGTGCCAGCAGCTCAAAGCGGACATTGAGCACAGATACGCAGTATTTT
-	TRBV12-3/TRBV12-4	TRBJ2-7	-	CASSHKSEQYF	TGTGCCAGCAGCCATAAGTCCGAGCAGTACTTC
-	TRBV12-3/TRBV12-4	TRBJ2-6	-	CASSFQPGAGANVLTF	TGTGCCAGCAGTTTCCAGCCGGGAGCTGGGGCCAACGTCCTGACTTTC
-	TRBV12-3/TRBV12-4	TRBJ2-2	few	CASSLAGQPNTGELFF	TGTGCCAGCAGTTTAGCAGGACAGCCGAACACCGGGGAGCTGTTTTTT
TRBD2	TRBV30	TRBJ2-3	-	CAWSATGGTTDTQYF	TGTGCCTGGAGCGCGACGGGGGGGACCACAGATACGCAGTATTTT
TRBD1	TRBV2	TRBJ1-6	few	CASRGQGAYNSPLHF	TGTGCCAGCAGGGGACAGGGTGCCTATAATTCACCCCTCCACTTT